The 18 T cell receptor beta chains below all came from one sample that was sequenced in a study of blood T cell repertoires in COVID-19. TCRdb's table, derived via immunoSEQ multiplex PCR, lists solely in-frame clones and lacks some. Of some 290,000 clones in the sample, over 90% were seen once. Sequenced input: PBMCs or T cells enriched from blood (not recorded which). The receptors were gathered from a young woman who had been exposed to COVID-19.

This rearrangement joins TRBV18 to TRBJ1-2; D is possibly TRBD1 (5 bases). V lost 1 base, J lost 2 bases, and 17 bases lay in between. This CDR3 has 17 amino acids. CDR1 is KGHSH and CDR2 is LQKENI in the germline V gene. The CDR3 sequence: CASSPRVYAGPNYGYTF. In DNA, the CDR3 is TGTGCCAGCTCACCACGAGTATACGCGGGGCCCAACTATGGCTACACCTTC. The full variable domain, its missing parts supplied by reference TRBV18 and TRBJ1-2, is NAGVMQNPRHLVRRRGQEARLRCSPMKGHSHVYWYRQLPEEGLKFMVYLQKENIIDESGMPKERFSAEFPKEGPSILRIQQVVRGDSAAYFCASSPRVYAGPNYGYTFGSGTRLTVV.

V and J are TRBV29-1 and TRBJ1-2; 8 positions match TRBD1. Germline V lookup: CDR1 SQVTM, CDR2 ANQGSEA. The CDR3 has 14 residues. V gave up 7 bases and J gave up 4 bases; unmatched junction bases: 11. The CDR3 spells CSDRQGIIVYGYTF. DNA for the CDR3: TGCAGCGATCGACAGGGGATAATTGTCTATGGCTACACCTTC.

V usage is TRBV2 and J usage is TRBJ2-7; 7 bases match TRBD1. The V gene's germline CDR1 is SNHLY and CDR2 FYNNEI. J gave up 4 bases and V 6 bases, and 9 bases lay outside the gene matches. This CDR3 has 14 residues. This CDR3 is CASRWDRAYYEQYF. DNA of the CDR3: TGTGCCAGCAGGTGGGACAGAGCCTATTACGAGCAGTACTTC.

V gene TRBV6-5 combines with J gene TRBJ1-1; D gene ambiguous. The ends were cut back, 6 bases at V and 0 bases at J, with 11 bases in the middle. CDR1 and CDR2 (germline): MNHEY, SVGAGI. This CDR3 is 14 amino acids long. The CDR3 DNA reads as TGTGCCAGCAGCCCATGGCTCCTGAACACTGAAGCTTTCTTT. Protein: CASSPWLLNTEAFF.

The chain has TRBV7-2 and TRBJ2-7; the D gene is possibly TRBD1 (5 bases). The CDR3 covers 14 residues. V lost 3 bases and J 2 bases, leaving 11 bases between the germline ends. CDR1 is SGHTA, CDR2 FQGNSA, per germline. The CDR3 spells CASSFGHLTYEQYF. The CDR3 nucleotides read TGTGCCAGCAGCTTTGGACACCTGACCTACGAGCAGTACTTC.

The gene calls are TRBV5-4 and TRBJ1-1; possibly TRBD1 for D (5 bases). Deletions cut 0 bases from V and 1 base from J, with 10 bases between. Germline CDR1 is SGHNT and CDR2 is YYREEE (reference sequence). The CDR3 extends over 15 amino acids. Here the CDR3 reads CASSLVGGWNTEAFF. Here the CDR3 DNA reads TGTGCCAGCAGCTTGGTCGGGGGGTGGAACACTGAAGCTTTCTTT.

The V gene is TRBV11-3, the J gene TRBJ2-5; 13 nucleotides align to TRBD2. CDR3 length: 17 amino acids. After removal of 4 bases from V and 4 bases from J, the junction contained 9 bases not matched to a gene. Germline V gene lookup returns CDR1 SGHNT and CDR2 YENEEA. The CDR3 region has the DNA TGTGCCAGCAGCTCGACGACTAGCGGGGGGCTTCGAGAGACCCAGTACTTC. It yields the protein CASSSTTSGGLRETQYF.

The genes are TRBV6-5 and TRBJ2-5; D is perhaps TRBD2 (5 bases). CDR1 is MNHEY, CDR2 SVGAGI, per germline. With 6 bases removed from V and 4 bases from J, the gap between germline ends came to 15 bases. CDR3 size: 14 residues. The CDR3: CASSFTMGRETQYF. CDR3 coding DNA: TGTGCCAGCAGCTTTACTATGGGGAGAGAGACCCAGTACTTC.

This sequence joins TRBV29-1 and TRBJ2-5, with D unclear. V lost 3 bases, J lost 2 bases, and 4 bases lay in between. Germline V CDR1 and CDR2: SQVTM, ANQGSEA. The CDR3 is 11 residues long. The CDR3 bases are TGCAGCGTTGACGGGCAAGAGACCCAGTACTTC. Translation: CSVDGQETQYF.

The chain has TRBV6-5 and TRBJ2-7; the match to TRBD2 covers 11 bases. The CDR3 extends over 16 amino acids. Germline CDR1 MNHEY, CDR2 SVGAGI. The junction had 7 bases not matched to a gene; V was cut back by 1 base and J by 5 bases. The CDR3 here is CASSYLAGGDKNEQYF. DNA for the CDR3: TGTGCCAGCAGTTACTTAGCGGGGGGGGACAAAAACGAGCAGTACTTC.

Only one count was recorded for this clone. The V gene is TRBV29-1, the J gene TRBJ2-5; D is possibly TRBD2 (6 bases). Germline CDR1 and CDR2: SQVTM and ANQGSEA. Trimming pared 4 bases from V and 5 bases from J, leaving 11 bases between. CDR3 length: 12 residues. The CDR3 protein is CSVAGRRETQYF. In DNA, the CDR3 is TGCAGCGTTGCTGGGAGGAGGGAGACCCAGTACTTC.

This clone was observed a few times. The chain couples TRBV4-2 to TRBJ1-4, with D perhaps TRBD1 (5 bases). CDR1 is LGHNA and CDR2 is YNFKEQ in the germline V gene. V was cut by 1 base and J by 4 bases, with 10 bases left in between. The CDR3 extends over 15 amino acids. CDR3 in DNA: TGTGCCAGCAGCCAAGGGGGGGTCTTTAATGAAAAACTGTTTTTT. As protein: CASSQGGVFNEKLFF.

This sequence joins TRBV7-6 and TRBJ1-2; perhaps TRBD1 as D (5 bases). The V and J ends lost 2 bases and 0 bases respectively, with 10 bases between them. Germline CDR1 and CDR2: SGHVS and FNYEAQ. CDR3 size: 15 residues. Here the CDR3 DNA reads TGTGCCAGCAGCTTAATGGAGGGGTCTAACTATGGCTACACCTTC. Its translation is CASSLMEGSNYGYTF.

This clone was seen once. V gene TRBV6-5 combines with J gene TRBJ1-4; TRBD1 is a possible D gene (6 bases). This CDR3 region has 13 residues. The germline gives CDR1 MNHEY, CDR2 SVGAGI. The V and J ends lost 8 bases and 4 bases respectively, with 11 bases between them. The CDR3 sequence is CASSRGLNEKLFF. CDR3 DNA: TGTGCCAGCTCCAGGGGCCTTAATGAAAAACTGTTTTTT.

V is TRBV12-3 or TRBV12-4 and J is TRBJ1-2, with unresolved D. This CDR3 spans 12 amino acids. V was clipped by 0 bases and J by 4 bases, with 3 bases between them. The CDR3 protein is CASSLALYGYTF. The CDR3, as DNA: TGTGCCAGCAGTTTAGCTCTCTATGGCTACACCTTC.

V gene TRBV5-4 combines with J gene TRBJ1-1; D uncertain. Trimming removed 1 base at V and 1 base at J, with 14 bases between. CDR1 SGHNT and CDR2 YYREEE come from the germline V gene (reference sequence). The CDR3 has 16 amino acids. The CDR3 loop is CASSLSLGTQNTEAFF. CDR3 nucleotide sequence: TGTGCCAGCAGCTTGTCTTTGGGCACCCAGAACACTGAAGCTTTCTTT.

This chain connects TRBV4-2 to TRBJ1-2; TRBD1 is a possible D gene (6 bases). Deletions cut 1 base from V and 4 bases from J, with 13 bases between. CDR1 and CDR2 (germline): LGHNA, YNFKEQ. This CDR3 has 15 amino acids. DNA of the CDR3: TGTGCCAGCAGCCAAGCGGTAACAGGGTCCTATGGCTACACCTTC. Protein: CASSQAVTGSYGYTF.

This rearrangement joins TRBV9 to TRBJ2-7; tentatively, D is TRBD2 (6 bases). CDR1 SGDLS and CDR2 YYNGEE come from the germline V gene. The CDR3 spans 16 residues. Trimming pared 4 bases from V and 4 bases from J, leaving 21 bases between. Here the CDR3 reads CASSPPVGTGDYEQYF. For the CDR3, the DNA is TGTGCCAGCAGCCCCCCCGTGGGGACGGGGGATTACGAGCAGTACTTC. Full variable domain (remainder filled in from reference TRBV9 and TRBJ2-7): DSGVTQTPKHLITATGQRVTLRCSPRSGDLSVYWYQQSLDQGLQFLIQYYNGEERAKGNILERFSAQQFPDLHSELNLSSLELGDSALYFCASSPPVGTGDYEQYFGPGTRLTVT.